Shown below are 26 T cell receptor beta chains from a single sample sequenced in a study of cytomegalovirus exposure and HLA in healthy donors. PCR amplification relied on 60 Vbeta primers (plus 13 Jbeta primers). Assay: immunoSEQ multiplex PCR; the TCRdb copy retains only in-frame clones and omits some. The sample contains 100,000 to 150,000 clones, 6.5% to 9.5% of which appear only once. Sequencing input: PBMCs. These receptor sequences come from a man aged 40-49 years in good health and CMV-seronegative.

This chain links TRBV7-9 with TRBJ1-3; 8 bases fit TRBD1. The J segment lost 2 bases and the V segment lost 5 bases, leaving 5 bases of the junction unmatched. The CDR3 loop spans 15 amino acids. Germline V CDR1 and CDR2: SEHNR, FQNEAQ (reference sequence). CDR3 nucleotide sequence: TGTGCCAGCAGCCAACGACAGGGGACTGGAAACACCATATATTTT. Translated, it gives CASSQRQGTGNTIYF.

The chain couples TRBV27 to TRBJ2-5, with 7 bases that match TRBD1. There are 16 residues in the CDR3. The V gene's germline CDR1 is MNHEY and CDR2 SMNVEV (reference sequence). With 6 bases clipped from V and 5 bases from J, the junction kept 15 bases outside the gene matches. The CDR3 nucleotides are TGTGCCAGCAGCTCCCAAATGGGCAGGGGGTGGGAGACCCAGTACTTC. Translation gives CASSSQMGRGWETQYF.

Concerning this clone: This CDR3 fails to terminate in the conserved phenylalanine or tryptophan, so it likely reflects a read error. The rearrangement links TRBV6-4 to TRBJ2-3; 9 bases are a match to TRBD2. CDR1 MRHNA and CDR2 SNTAGT come from the germline V gene. This CDR3 has 15 residues. CDR3 coding DNA: TGTGCCAGCAGTGATTCAGCGGGGGGCACAGATGCGCAGTATTTG. This encodes CASSDSAGGTDAQYL.

The genes are TRBV6-1 and TRBJ2-1; D possibly corresponds to TRBD2 (5 bases). The CDR3 is 13 amino acids. Germline V gives CDR1 MNHNS, CDR2 SASEGT. Deletions cut 6 bases from V and 4 bases from J, with 10 bases between. The CDR3 DNA is TGTGCCAGCAGACCAGAGGGATACAATGAGCAGTTCTTC. The encoded protein is CASRPEGYNEQFF.

The table lists this clone with a few counts. The CDR3 DNA reads as TGTGCCACCAGCAGAGAGGCGCTTGGGACACTCGATCCGTTTTCCTACGAGCAGTACTTC. As protein: CATSREALGTLDPFSYEQYF. This chain connects TRBV15 to TRBJ2-7; perhaps TRBD1 as D (6 bases). Trimming removed 0 bases at V and 1 base at J, with 25 bases between. The CDR3 has 20 residues. Germline lookup yields CDR1 LNHNV and CDR2 YYDKDF (reference sequence).

The CDR3 DNA is TGTGCCAGCAGCTTCCGCGGGGGGGCCGTCGATACGCAGTATTTT. Residues: CASSFRGGAVDTQYF. The gene calls are TRBV7-9 and TRBJ2-3; 9 positions agree with TRBD2. Germline CDR1 and CDR2: SEHNR and FQNEAQ (reference sequence). The CDR3 sequence is 15 residues long. Trimming at V came to 3 bases and at J to 6 bases, leaving 7 bases not matched to a gene.

This clone was found a few times. The rearrangement uses TRBV6-5 and TRBJ1-4; tentative D call: TRBD1 (6 bases). The CDR3 contains 13 residues. V dropped 2 bases and J dropped 7 bases, with 8 bases sitting between them. Germline V gene sequence: CDR1 MNHEY, CDR2 SVGAGI. Here the CDR3 reads CASSYGGAEKLFF. The CDR3 bases are TGTGCCAGCAGTTACGGGGGGGCTGAAAAACTGTTTTTT.

The chain carries TRBV7-7 and TRBJ2-2; 10 nucleotides match TRBD2. CDR3 length: 16 amino acids. V lost 5 bases, J lost 0 bases, and 3 bases stayed unmatched. Germline-derived CDR1 and CDR2 are SSHAT and FNYEAQ (reference sequence). The DNA for the CDR3 is TGTGCCAGCAGCCAAAGCGGGGGGGCGAACACCGGGGAGCTGTTTTTT. Translated, it gives CASSQSGGANTGELFF. Full variable domain (remainder filled in from reference TRBV7-7 and TRBJ2-2): GAGVSQSPRYKVTKRGQDVTLRCDPISSHATLYWYQQALGQGPEFLTYFNYEAQPDKSGLPSDRFSAERPEGSISTLTIQRTEQRDSAMYRCASSQSGGANTGELFFGEGSRLTVL.

This clone turned up a few times. This sequence joins TRBV21-1 and TRBJ2-6; TRBD2, the table's D call, was not compared with the DNA. TRBV21-1 is a pseudogene segment. The CDR3 sequence is 19 residues long. The CDR3: CASSPDPGLAGAGANVLTF. CDR3 bases: TGTGCCAGCAGCCCTGATCCGGGACTAGCGGGAGCCGGGGCCAACGTCCTGACTTTC.

The CDR3 loop is CASSSQDRATTNEKLFF. CDR3 coding DNA: TGTGCCAGCAGCTCCCAGGACAGGGCCACAACTAATGAAAAACTGTTTTTT. The chain couples TRBV7-2 to TRBJ1-4; 8 positions agree with TRBD1. Germline V gene data show CDR1 as SGHTA and CDR2 as FQGNSA. There are 17 residues in the CDR3. V was clipped by 4 bases and J by 0 bases; unmatched bases: 7.

This clone was seen a handful of times. V is TRBV7-8 and J is TRBJ1-2, with 12 bases lining up with TRBD1. In germline, CDR1 is SGHVS, CDR2 FQNEAQ. V was pared by 4 bases and J by 8 bases, with 14 bases of the junction left unmatched. The CDR3 has 17 residues. CDR3 amino acids: CASSSVWGQGAHSGYTF. Written as DNA, the CDR3 is TGTGCCAGCAGCTCAGTCTGGGGACAGGGGGCCCATTCGGGCTACACCTTC.

CDR3 protein: CASSSGPSGNTIYF. CDR3 DNA: TGTGCCAGCAGCTCAGGGCCCTCTGGAAACACCATATATTTT. This chain uses TRBV7-7 with TRBJ1-3; perhaps TRBD1 as D (5 bases). Trimming removed 4 bases at V and 0 bases at J, with 7 bases between. The germline V gene encodes CDR1 SSHAT and CDR2 FNYEAQ (reference sequence). This CDR3 is 14 amino acids long.

The chain employs TRBV5-5 and TRBJ1-1; 9 bases fit TRBD1. Unmatched junction bases numbered 10, after V lost 6 bases and J lost 4 bases. CDR1 is SGHKS and CDR2 is YYEKEE in the germline V gene (reference sequence). This CDR3 is 15 amino acids long. The CDR3 nucleotides are TGTGCCAGCAACGGACAGGGGACCTCTGGCACTGAAGCTTTCTTT. It codes for CASNGQGTSGTEAFF. Using reference TRBV5-5 and TRBJ1-1 for the parts outside the CDR3, the full variable domain is DAGVTQSPTHLIKTRGQQVTLRCSPISGHKSVSWYQQVLGQGPQFIFQYYEKEERGRGNFPDRFSARQFPNYSSELNVNALLLGDSALYLCASNGQGTSGTEAFFGQGTRLTVV.

This clone was observed a few times. This chain connects TRBV6-5 to TRBJ1-1; tentative D call: TRBD1 (5 bases). V dropped 6 bases and J dropped 4 bases, with 9 bases sitting between them. In germline, CDR1 is MNHEY, CDR2 SVGAGI. The CDR3 is made up of 12 amino acids. The CDR3 DNA reads as TGTGCCAGCAGAAAAGGGGTCACTGAAGCTTTCTTT. It is translated as CASRKGVTEAFF.

The chain is built from TRBV28 and TRBJ2-7; 9 positions agree with TRBD1. The junction had 5 bases not matched to a gene; V was cut back by 8 bases and J by 6 bases. The CDR3 loop spans 12 amino acids. The V gene's germline CDR1 is MDHEN and CDR2 SYDVKM. CDR3 DNA sequence: TGTGCCAGCGGACAGGGGAACTTCGAGCAGTACTTC. Its protein product is CASGQGNFEQYF. Based on the CDR3 plus reference TRBV28 and TRBJ2-7, the full variable domain is DVKVTQSSRYLVKRTGEKVFLECVQDMDHENMFWYRQDPGLGLRLIYFSYDVKMKEKGDIPEGYSVSREKKERFSLILESASTNQTSMYLCASGQGNFEQYFGPGTRLTVT.

The rearrangement joins TRBV6-5 to TRBJ1-5, with D possibly matching TRBD1 (5 bases). V gave up 7 bases and J gave up 5 bases, with 15 bases separating them. Germline V gives CDR1 MNHEY, CDR2 SVGAGI. The CDR3 is made up of 14 amino acids. The chain's CDR3 is CASTPGPLDQPQHF. CDR3 DNA: TGTGCCAGCACCCCAGGGCCCTTGGATCAGCCCCAGCATTTT.

The table lists this clone with a few counts. The rearrangement links TRBV4-1 to TRBJ1-5, with unresolved D. CDR3 length: 17 residues. Trimming removed 0 bases at V and 4 bases at J, with 16 bases between. Germline CDR1 MGHRA, CDR2 YSYEKL. CDR3 in DNA: TGCGCCAGCAGCCAAGATAATTGGTATCAGACTAATCAGCCCCAGCATTTT. This gives the protein CASSQDNWYQTNQPQHF.

The chain recombines TRBV6-1 with TRBJ2-5, with a weak D call TRBD1 (6 bases). The CDR3 has 16 amino acids. V lost 2 bases and J 3 bases, leaving 16 bases between the germline ends. Germline lookup yields CDR1 MNHNS and CDR2 SASEGT. CDR3 nucleotides: TGTGCCAGCAGTGAATTGAAGGACAGCTCGGAAGAGACCCAGTACTTC. Its protein product is CASSELKDSSEETQYF.

A few counts support this clone. The V gene is TRBV5-1, the J gene TRBJ2-1; 8 bases align to TRBD1. Trimming took 2 bases from V and 3 from J; bases not matched to a gene: 4. The germline gives CDR1 SGHRS, CDR2 YFSETQ. The CDR3 sequence is 15 residues long. The chain's CDR3 is CASSLTGGYYNEQFF. CDR3 bases: TGCGCCAGCAGCTTAACAGGGGGATACTACAATGAGCAGTTCTTC.

There are a few counts of this clone. This chain connects TRBV7-2 to TRBJ2-3; the D gene is possibly TRBD2 (6 bases). Germline V gene sequence: CDR1 SGHTA, CDR2 FQGNSA. This CDR3 is built from 14 residues. V was trimmed by 5 bases and J by 6 bases, leaving 15 bases between them. Written as DNA, the CDR3 is TGTGCCAGCAGCCTCGCGACTAGACCGGATACGCAGTATTTT. Its translation: CASSLATRPDTQYF.

This clone came up a few times. This sequence joins TRBV7-2 and TRBJ2-7, with 7 bases lining up with TRBD1. This CDR3 spans 13 amino acids. Germline CDR1 and CDR2: SGHTA and FQGNSA. Unmatched junction bases numbered 2, after V lost 2 bases and J lost 4 bases. The CDR3 DNA is TGTGCCAGCAGCTTATCAGGGGGTTACGAGCAGTACTTC. As protein: CASSLSGGYEQYF.

This clone was seen a few times. The J gene is TRBJ2-1, the V gene TRBV11-2, with 9 bases that match TRBD2. The V gene's germline CDR1 is SGHAT and CDR2 FQNNGV. This CDR3 has 16 residues. V lost 1 base and J lost 4; bases outside the gene matches: 5. Here the CDR3 reads CASSLGAGGEYNEQFF. For the CDR3, the DNA is TGTGCCAGCAGCTTAGGAGCGGGGGGCGAATACAATGAGCAGTTCTTC.

This clone has just a few counts. The chain is built from TRBV18 and TRBJ2-1; TRBD1 matches 9 bases. CDR1 is KGHSH, CDR2 LQKENI, per germline. Unmatched junction bases numbered 3, after V lost 3 bases and J lost 3 bases. The CDR3 contains 15 residues. CDR3 coding DNA: TGTGCCAGCTCACCTGACAGGGGGAACTACAATGAGCAGTTCTTC. It is translated as CASSPDRGNYNEQFF. The full variable domain, with the rest looked up from reference TRBV18 and TRBJ2-1, is NAGVMQNPRHLVRRRGQEARLRCSPMKGHSHVYWYRQLPEEGLKFMVYLQKENIIDESGMPKERFSAEFPKEGPSILRIQQVVRGDSAAYFCASSPDRGNYNEQFFGPGTRLTVL.

The CDR3 nucleotides are TGCGCCAGCAGCCCCCGGACAGGCACTAAGTTCTTC. Residues: CASSPRTGTKFF. The chain uses TRBV4-1 and TRBJ2-1, with 7 nucleotides matching TRBD1. Germline trimming cut 4 bases from V and 14 bases from J; bases unmatched to any gene: 8. The CDR3 runs to 12 residues. Per germline, CDR1 MGHRA and CDR2 YSYEKL.

The chain joins TRBV6-1 to TRBJ2-5, with a possible D match to TRBD1 (6 bases). The J call may be in error: the DNA end matches TRBJ2-7 better. Looked up from germline, CDR1 is MNHNS and CDR2 is SASEGT. CDR3 length: 14 residues. CDR3 residues: CASSAHRDPYEQYF. The CDR3 DNA reads TGTGCCAGCAGTGCCCACAGGGACCCCTACGAGCAGTACTTC.

This clone appeared a few times. The chain uses TRBV5-8 and TRBJ2-1, with a possible D match to TRBD1 (6 bases). V was pared by 6 bases and J by 2 bases, with 12 bases between. The length of the CDR3 is 14 residues. Germline CDR1 and CDR2: SGHTS and YDEGEE. For the CDR3, the DNA is TGTGCCAGCAACCCTGGGACAACCTACAATGAGCAGTTCTTC. This gives the protein CASNPGTTYNEQFF.